Here is one TCR beta chain with its context. Germline values: CDR1 LGHNA, CDR2 YSLEER. The CDR3 covers 14 residues. Deep-level running was used for the assay. Sequencing used immunoSEQ multiplex PCR; TCRdb keeps in-frame clones, though not all of them. This table holds some 1,900,000 clones, approximately 95% found once. This entry is derived from a study of shared clonotypes between healthy human individuals. Naive CD8 populations comprised CD45RO-negative cells positively selected for CCR7, excluding terminally differentiated effector memory CD45RA+ cells. Every donor was a Caucasian adult from Nashville, Tennessee.

The chain joins TRBV4-3 to TRBJ2-5; TRBD1 matches 8 bases. Matching the DNA end better, TRBJ2-7 makes the J call doubtful. This receptor was taken from a man between 18 and 35 years old in good health. Sequenced sample: naive CD8+ T cells sorted from blood. CDR3 loop: CASSFNRGSYEQYF. The CDR3 DNA sequence: TGCGCCAGCAGCTTTAACAGGGGGTCCTACGAGCAGTACTTC.